What follows are 32 T cell receptor beta chains derived from one specimen sequenced in a study of follicular helper T cells after annual influenza vaccination. Libraries were prepared by immunoSEQ multiplex PCR; TCRdb keeps only in-frame clonotypes and omits some of them. In the table there are around 25,000 clones, 80% to 90% of which are singletons. The time point: 2014-2015 season, pre-vaccination. This material consisted of CXCR5+ CD38- circulating T follicular helper cells from blood, taken on the day of influenza vaccination. Subset given: circulating Tfh, non-naive CD4+CXCR5+PD-1+ (ICOS+CD38+ or ICOS-CD38-). These receptors originate from an adult who received the influenza vaccine.

The chain combines TRBV7-9 with TRBJ2-1; 8 bases match TRBD2. The CDR3 contains 16 residues. Germline-derived CDR1 and CDR2 are SEHNR and FQNEAQ (reference sequence). Unmatched junction bases numbered 7, after V lost 6 bases and J lost 0 bases. The DNA of the CDR3 is TGTGCCAGCAGGGCGACGGGGGGGGGCTCCTACAATGAGCAGTTCTTC. The encoded protein is CASRATGGGSYNEQFF.

The chain joins TRBV5-1 to TRBJ1-2; 10 nucleotides match TRBD1. CDR1 SGHRS and CDR2 YFSETQ come from the germline V gene. The J segment lost 8 bases and the V segment lost 3 bases, leaving 13 bases of the junction unmatched. This CDR3 spans 16 amino acids. The CDR3 loop is CASSSDPRPGQGGYTF. CDR3 bases: TGCGCCAGCAGCTCCGACCCCCGTCCGGGACAGGGGGGCTACACCTTC.

The chain uses TRBV7-8 and TRBJ1-6; 10 positions match TRBD1. Germline trimming cut 5 bases from V and 6 bases from J; bases unmatched to any gene: 7. This CDR3 spans 16 amino acids. From germline, CDR1 is SGHVS and CDR2 FQNEAQ. The CDR3: CASSRTGGTTNSPLHF. CDR3 nucleotide sequence: TGTGCCAGCAGCCGGACAGGGGGAACCACTAATTCACCCCTCCACTTT.

The V and J genes are TRBV28 and TRBJ2-1; 7 nucleotides align to TRBD2. J was trimmed by 0 bases and V by 8 bases; bases with no gene match: 7. This CDR3 has 15 amino acids. Per the germline V gene, CDR1 is MDHEN and CDR2 is SYDVKM. This CDR3 is CASRGGRGSYNEQFF. CDR3 bases: TGTGCCAGCCGGGGAGGGCGAGGCTCCTACAATGAGCAGTTCTTC.

The chain combines TRBV27 with TRBJ2-6; tentatively, D is TRBD1 (5 bases). Trimming cost V 6 bases and J 0 bases, with 15 bases left between them. The CDR3 consists of 17 residues. The germline gives CDR1 MNHEY, CDR2 SMNVEV (reference sequence). This CDR3 is CASSSKRRGSGANVLTF. DNA for the CDR3: TGTGCCAGCAGCTCAAAAAGAAGGGGCTCTGGGGCCAACGTCCTGACTTTC.

This clone appeared a single time. This rearrangement joins TRBV18 to TRBJ2-7, with 7 nucleotides matching TRBD2. This CDR3 comprises 15 residues. The junction had 5 bases not matched to a gene; V was cut back by 3 bases and J by 0 bases. The germline gives CDR1 KGHSH, CDR2 LQKENI. CDR3 residues: CASSPGGFISYEQYF. The CDR3 DNA is TGTGCCAGCTCACCGGGGGGGTTCATCTCCTACGAGCAGTACTTC.

The CDR3 loop is CASSSLLGGTGELFF. The CDR3 DNA is TGTGCCAGCAGCTCACTCTTAGGAGGCACCGGGGAGCTGTTTTTT. The V gene is TRBV11-1, the J gene TRBJ2-2; a possible D gene is TRBD2 (5 bases). This CDR3 is 15 amino acids long. The ends were cut back, 4 bases at V and 4 bases at J, with 13 bases in the middle. The V gene's germline CDR1 is SGHAT and CDR2 FQDESV (reference sequence).

This clone has more than one count but fewer than ten. The chain employs TRBV4-2 and TRBJ1-1; D is uncertain. Germline CDR1 reads LGHNA; CDR2 reads YNFKEQ. The CDR3 spans 13 residues. The V end lost 5 bases, the J end lost 6 bases, and 13 bases lay between the germline ends. CDR3: CASSLDAGSEAFF. The CDR3 bases are TGTGCCAGCAGCTTGGATGCGGGATCTGAAGCTTTCTTT.

This rearrangement joins TRBV30 to TRBJ2-7; 8 bases line up with TRBD2. The trim removed 2 bases at V and 2 bases at J, leaving 8 bases unmatched. The CDR3 is 15 amino acids. The germline CDR1 and CDR2 sequences are GTSNPN and SVGIG (reference sequence). The DNA of the CDR3 is TGTGCCTGGAGTCGGAGCGGGAGTAGGACCTACGAGCAGTACTTC. This encodes CAWSRSGSRTYEQYF.

This CDR3 is CASISDRGQEETQYF. CDR3 nucleotide sequence: TGTGCCAGCATCTCTGACAGGGGCCAGGAAGAGACCCAGTACTTC. The V call is TRBV2, the J call TRBJ2-5; 8 bases map to TRBD1. CDR1 and CDR2 (germline): SNHLY, FYNNEI. This CDR3 is 15 amino acids long. V shed 7 bases, J shed 3 bases, and the junction held 10 bases outside the gene matches.

This chain links TRBV4-1 with TRBJ2-2; no firm D call. The V gene's germline CDR1 is MGHRA and CDR2 YSYEKL. There are 15 residues in the CDR3. Trimming stripped 2 bases from V and 5 bases from J, with 12 bases between. In DNA, the CDR3 is TGCGCCAGCAGCCAATTAGAACTTTTAACCGGGGAGCTGTTTTTT. Its translation is CASSQLELLTGELFF.

This rearrangement joins TRBV6-1 to TRBJ2-7; 9 bases are shared with TRBD1. V was pared by 9 bases and J by 7 bases, with 10 bases of the junction left unmatched. The CDR3 spans 13 residues. CDR1 MNHNS and CDR2 SASEGT come from the germline V gene. The CDR3 here is CASTTGGFGEQYF. The CDR3 DNA sequence: TGTGCCAGTACGACAGGGGGTTTCGGGGAGCAGTACTTC.

The rearrangement links TRBV27 to TRBJ2-7; D call uncertain. CDR3 length equals 9 residues. Germline lookup yields CDR1 MNHEY and CDR2 SMNVEV (reference sequence). With 10 bases removed from V and 5 bases from J, the gap between germline ends came to 6 bases. Written as DNA, the CDR3 is TGTGCCACGTGGCACGAGCAGTACTTC. This encodes CATWHEQYF.

This clone was found a few times. The J gene is TRBJ1-1, the V gene TRBV5-6, with D perhaps TRBD1 (5 bases). V was trimmed by 5 bases and J by 0 bases, leaving 20 bases between them. The CDR3 loop spans 17 amino acids. Germline CDR1 SGHDT, CDR2 YYEEEE. The CDR3 loop reads CASSRMGMGTLNTEAFF. CDR3 nucleotides: TGTGCCAGCAGTAGGATGGGGATGGGGACTTTGAACACTGAAGCTTTCTTT. Drawing the rest from reference TRBV5-6 and TRBJ1-1, the complete variable domain is DAGVTQSPTHLIKTRGQQVTLRCSPKSGHDTVSWYQQALGQGPQFIFQYYEEEERQRGNFPDRFSGHQFPNYSSELNVNALLLGDSALYLCASSRMGMGTLNTEAFFGQGTRLTVV.

The chain combines TRBV7-8 with TRBJ1-5; weak D call: TRBD1 (6 bases). This CDR3 has 15 amino acids. Trimming shortened V by 5 bases and J by 1 base, and 12 bases separated the two germline ends. Germline loops: CDR1 SGHVS, CDR2 FQNEAQ. The CDR3 sequence is CASSPRGASNQPQHF. The DNA of the CDR3 is TGTGCCAGCAGCCCCCGGGGGGCGAGCAATCAGCCCCAGCATTTT. The variable domain in full, with the rest retrieved from reference TRBV7-8 and TRBJ1-5, is GAGVSQSPRYKVAKRGQDVALRCDPISGHVSLFWYQQALGQGPEFLTYFQNEAQLDKSGLPSDRFFAERPEGSVSTLKIQRTQQEDSAVYLCASSPRGASNQPQHFGDGTRLSIL.

This rearrangement joins TRBV7-6 to TRBJ2-2, with D possibly matching TRBD2 (6 bases). The germline V gene has CDR1 SGHVS and CDR2 FNYEAQ. This CDR3 has 15 amino acids. V lost 5 bases and J 4 bases, leaving 14 bases between the germline ends. The CDR3 loop is CASSTPAGSTGELFF. CDR3 nucleotides: TGTGCCAGCAGCACCCCTGCGGGAAGCACCGGGGAGCTGTTTTTT.

The V gene is TRBV12-1, the J gene TRBJ2-2; TRBD1, the table's D call, was not compared with the DNA. TRBV12-1 is labeled a pseudogene. The CDR3 runs 16 residues. The CDR3 spells CASSFGLQSNTGELFF. CDR3 DNA sequence: TGTGCCAGCAGCTTTGGATTGCAGTCGAACACCGGGGAGCTGTTTTTT.

This chain connects TRBV7-8 to TRBJ1-1, with D possibly matching TRBD1 (5 bases). CDR1 is SGHVS, CDR2 FQNEAQ, per germline. The V end lost 1 base, the J end lost 0 bases, and 9 bases lay between the germline ends. This CDR3 has 15 amino acids. The CDR3 DNA reads TGTGCCAGCAGCTTAGTAGGGGTGATGAACACTGAAGCTTTCTTT. Protein: CASSLVGVMNTEAFF. Drawing the rest from reference TRBV7-8 and TRBJ1-1, the complete variable domain is GAGVSQSPRYKVAKRGQDVALRCDPISGHVSLFWYQQALGQGPEFLTYFQNEAQLDKSGLPSDRFFAERPEGSVSTLKIQRTQQEDSAVYLCASSLVGVMNTEAFFGQGTRLTVV.

The chain links TRBV15 to TRBJ1-1; no firm D call. Trimming removed 0 bases from V and 10 bases from J, with 18 bases in between. CDR1 LNHNV and CDR2 YYDKDF come from the germline V gene (reference sequence). This CDR3 comprises 15 residues. CDR3: CATSRDRGSFAVAFF. CDR3 sequence (DNA): TGTGCCACCAGCAGAGATCGCGGCAGCTTCGCGGTAGCTTTCTTT.

The chain joins TRBV5-5 to TRBJ1-5, with 7 bases aligning to TRBD1. V dropped 0 bases and J dropped 6; count of bases not matched to a gene: 9. Germline CDR1 reads SGHKS; CDR2 reads YYEKEE (reference sequence). The CDR3 is made up of 16 amino acids. The CDR3 nucleotides are TGTGCCAGCAGCTTGGCCTGGATGACAGGGTCTCAGCCCCAGCATTTT. As protein: CASSLAWMTGSQPQHF.

This chain joins TRBV5-4 and TRBJ2-3, with D possibly matching TRBD2 (6 bases). The CDR3 loop spans 14 amino acids. Trimming shortened V by 6 bases and J by 1 base, and 12 bases separated the two germline ends. The germline V gene encodes CDR1 SGHNT and CDR2 YYREEE (reference sequence). For the CDR3, the DNA is TGTGCCAGCAAGACGGGCGGGGGCACAGATACGCAGTATTTT. It yields the protein CASKTGGGTDTQYF.

The genes are TRBV5-1 and TRBJ2-6; D remains unclear. CDR3 length: 18 amino acids. V lost 4 bases to trimming and J lost 0 bases, with 17 bases between them. Germline CDR1 SGHRS, CDR2 YFSETQ. The CDR3 DNA reads as TGCGCCAGCAGCATACAGCTCCGACGGTACTCTGGGGCCAACGTCCTGACTTTC. The encoded protein is CASSIQLRRYSGANVLTF.

V and J are TRBV7-9 and TRBJ1-1, with a possible D match to TRBD1 (5 bases). Germline assignment: CDR1 SEHNR and CDR2 FQNEAQ (reference sequence). The V end was cut by 6 bases, the J end by 2 bases, with 16 bases between. CDR3 length equals 15 residues. The CDR3 coding sequence is TGTGCCAGCAGTTATAATACAGGCCTTAACACTGAAGCTTTCTTT. Encoded protein: CASSYNTGLNTEAFF.

The CDR3 here is CASSPDPSGSPYYNEQFF. The CDR3 DNA follows: TGTGCCAGCAGCCCCGATCCTAGCGGGAGTCCCTACTACAATGAGCAGTTCTTC. V is TRBV14 and J is TRBJ2-1, with 10 bases fitting TRBD2. V shed 4 bases and J 3 bases; nucleotides not matched to a gene: 12. CDR1 is SGHDN and CDR2 is FVKESK in the germline V gene. This CDR3 has 18 residues.

This clone was seen a single time. The gene calls are TRBV18 and TRBJ1-6; 10 bases align to TRBD1. This CDR3 region has 16 residues. Germline trimming cut 3 bases from V and 5 bases from J; bases unmatched to any gene: 4. Per germline, CDR1 KGHSH and CDR2 LQKENI. In DNA form, the CDR3 reads TGTGCCAGCTCACCCCTCGGGACAGGGGATAATTCACCCCTCCACTTT. Encoded protein: CASSPLGTGDNSPLHF.

This clone occurred a few times. The V gene is TRBV28, the J gene TRBJ1-5, with D possibly TRBD1 on 6 matching bases. V dropped 6 bases and J dropped 8 bases, with 17 bases sitting between them. The V gene's germline CDR1 is MDHEN and CDR2 SYDVKM. The CDR3 runs to 14 residues. The CDR3 protein is CASSPNRAKKPQHF. The DNA of the CDR3 is TGTGCCAGCAGCCCAAACAGGGCAAAGAAGCCCCAGCATTTT.

This chain connects TRBV2 to TRBJ2-7, with TRBD2 matching over 8 bases. Germline-derived CDR1 and CDR2 are SNHLY and FYNNEI. V shed 10 bases and J 3 bases; nucleotides not matched to a gene: 11. The CDR3 is made up of 14 amino acids. DNA for the CDR3: TGTGCCACCATGACCAGCGGGGGTATCTACGAGCAGTACTTC. Protein sequence: CATMTSGGIYEQYF.

The chain carries TRBV11-2 and TRBJ2-7, with 8 bases aligning to TRBD1. Germline V CDR1 and CDR2: SGHAT, FQNNGV. Germline trimming cut 5 bases from V and 2 bases from J; bases unmatched to any gene: 2. The CDR3 is 13 amino acids. DNA of the CDR3: TGTGCCAGCAGCCGGGGACAGGCCTACGAGCAGTACTTC. Translation gives CASSRGQAYEQYF.

The chain recombines TRBV15 with TRBJ1-4, with D uncertain. CDR3 size: 11 residues. In germline, CDR1 is LNHNV, CDR2 YYDKDF (reference sequence). V was trimmed by 1 base and J by 11 bases, leaving 5 bases between them. The CDR3 DNA reads as TGTGCCACCAGCAGAGGTCGGAAACTGTTTTTT. Translated: CATSRGRKLFF.

The chain uses TRBV30 and TRBJ2-5, with 8 bases fitting TRBD1. TRBJ2-7 matches the DNA end more closely, so the J call is doubtful. This CDR3 is 14 amino acids long. CDR1 is GTSNPN, CDR2 SVGIG, per germline (reference sequence). CDR3 coding DNA: TGTGCCTGGACCTCCTCAGGGGGCCGCCACGAGCAGTACTTC. Residues: CAWTSSGGRHEQYF.

The rearrangement joins TRBV12-5 to TRBJ2-7, with D tentatively TRBD2 (6 bases). Trimming stripped 1 base from V and 2 bases from J, with 9 bases between. Germline CDR1 reads LGHNT; CDR2 reads FRNRAP. This CDR3 is built from 14 residues. The CDR3: CASGLGPGAYEQYF. The CDR3 nucleotides read TGTGCTAGTGGTTTGGGACCGGGGGCCTACGAGCAGTACTTC.

V usage is TRBV5-8 and J usage is TRBJ2-7; TRBD1 matches 8 bases. The CDR3 covers 14 residues. Germline CDR1 reads SGHTS; CDR2 reads YDEGEE. J lost 4 bases, V lost 4 bases, and 7 bases had no gene match. The CDR3 sequence: CASSRRDRSYEQYF. Written as DNA, the CDR3 is TGTGCCAGCAGCCGGCGGGACAGGTCGTACGAGCAGTACTTC.